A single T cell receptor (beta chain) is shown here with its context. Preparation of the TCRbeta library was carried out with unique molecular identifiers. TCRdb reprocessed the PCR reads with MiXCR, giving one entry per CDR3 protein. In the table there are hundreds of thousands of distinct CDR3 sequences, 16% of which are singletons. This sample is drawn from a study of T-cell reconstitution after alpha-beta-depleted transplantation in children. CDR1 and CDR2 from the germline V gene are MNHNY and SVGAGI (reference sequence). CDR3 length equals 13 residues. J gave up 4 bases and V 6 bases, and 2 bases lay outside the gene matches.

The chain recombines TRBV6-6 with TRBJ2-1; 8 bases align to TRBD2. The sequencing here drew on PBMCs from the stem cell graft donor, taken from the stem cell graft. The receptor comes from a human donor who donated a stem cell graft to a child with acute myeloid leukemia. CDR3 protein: CASRLAGYNEQFF. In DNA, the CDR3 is TGTGCCAGCAGGCTAGCGGGTTACAATGAGCAGTTCTTC.